The text below deals with one T cell receptor beta chain. The target antigen is unknown. A read error may be the cause here, since a much bigger clone is one base away. These data come from a study of tumor and adjacent non-tumor tissue in lung cancer. Study results and caveats: TCR diversity was significantly greater in tumor than normal lung tissue.

Germline V gene data show CDR1 as SGHRS and CDR2 as YFSETQ. The CDR3 consists of 17 residues. The template was RNA from unsorted bulk tissue. Distant lung tissue was collected more than 3 cm away from the tumor edge. Donors were chemotherapy-naive, newly diagnosed lung cancer surgical patients in China, August–late 2014. The library came from three nested PCR rounds adapted from ARM-PCR protocols. Using its own MiXCR run on the multiplex PCR reads, TCRdb lists one record per CDR3 protein. The sample has about 77,000 distinct CDR3 sequences; 76% are singletons. The specimen was distant non-tumor lung tissue. This TCR was sampled from a man aged 65 to 79 with non-small cell lung cancer. The chain recombines TRBV5-1 with TRBJ2-3; 12 positions agree with TRBD2. This CDR3 reads CASGLWLAGGPGDTQYF. CDR3 nucleotides: TGCGCCAGCGGCTTGTGGCTAGCGGGAGGGCCTGGAGATACGCAGTATTTT.